This T cell receptor beta chain was captured in a study of T cells after yellow fever vaccination. General observations from the study: Although the secondary response was weaker, it peaked faster, at day 5 versus 15.

This clonotype was counted a few times. Its antigen is not identified. CDR1 and CDR2 (germline): MGHRA, YSYEKL. Unmatched junction bases numbered 12, after V lost 3 bases and J lost 5 bases. The CDR3 has 16 residues. TCRdb itself ran the 5' RACE reads through MiXCR, one entry per CDR3 protein. The data contain fewer than 90,000 distinct CDR3 sequences, approximately 6.9% of them singletons. Sequencing used CD8+ T cells sorted from PBMCs, obtained roughly 5 days after the first yellow fever vaccination. The genes are TRBV4-1 and TRBJ1-1; 7 bases match TRBD1. The receptor was isolated from a man between 18 and 35 years old who received the YFV17D yellow fever vaccine. The CDR3 region is CASSHGTGAGTTEAFF. Here the CDR3 DNA reads TGCGCCAGCAGCCATGGAACAGGGGCCGGGACGACTGAAGCTTTCTTT.